This is a list of T cell receptor beta chains from one sample in a study of T-cell reconstitution after alpha-beta-depleted transplantation in children. TCRdb re-analysed the PCR reads in MiXCR, keeping a single row per CDR3 protein. In the table there are 65,000 to 85,000 distinct CDR3 sequences, roughly a tenth of which are singletons. The specimen was PBMCs, collected before TCRalphabeta/CD19-depleted stem cell transplant. Receptors originate from a boy under 18 with acute myeloid leukemia, due to receive a stem cell transplant. Each CDR3 is given with its conserved first and last residue. The D gene is left open where the match is weak. Clone size is stated in some rows and not others, as once, few, many or a class when expanded.

clone size,D gene,V gene,CDR3 length,J gene,CDR3 protein,CDR3 DNA
.,TRBD2,TRBV27,16,TRBJ2-7,CASSLSSSGRYDEQYF,TGTGCCAGCAGTTTATCGTCCAGCGGGAGGTACGACGAGCAGTACTTC
many,.,TRBV9,12,TRBJ2-3,CASSVGADTQYF,TGTGCCAGCAGCGTAGGAGCGGATACGCAGTATTTT
many,.,TRBV5-5,14,TRBJ1-2,CASSLDISNYGYTF,TGTGCCAGCAGCTTGGACATTTCTAACTATGGCTACACCTTC
.,.,TRBV7-1,18,TRBJ2-5,CASPTWMARRGFQETQYF,TGTGCCAGCCCTACCTGGATGGCCCGAAGGGGTTTCCAAGAGACCCAGTACTTC
many,.,TRBV5-1,17,TRBJ2-7,CASSLVPGLTRRGEQYF,TGCGCCAGCAGCTTGGTGCCGGGCCTAACCCGGAGAGGAGAGCAGTACTTC
many,TRBD2,TRBV7-9,18,TRBJ2-1,CASSLSRLAGDTYNEQFF,TGTGCCAGCAGCTTATCCCGACTAGCGGGAGACACCTACAATGAGCAGTTCTTC
many,TRBD2,TRBV12-3/TRBV12-4,16,TRBJ2-3,CASSRGLAGGTDTQYF,TGTGCCAGCAGCCGCGGACTAGCGGGGGGCACAGATACGCAGTATTTT
many,.,TRBV2,12,TRBJ2-3,CASAPWTDTQYF,TGTGCCAGCGCACCTTGGACAGATACGCAGTATTTT
many,.,TRBV4-1,11,TRBJ1-2,CASSQADGYTF,TGCGCCAGCAGCCAAGCTGATGGCTACACCTTC
many,.,TRBV6-5,14,TRBJ1-1,CASSFRGGGTEAFF,TGTGCCAGCAGTTTCCGTGGGGGAGGCACTGAAGCTTTCTTT
.,TRBD2,TRBV11-2,15,TRBJ2-5,CASSFRAGGSGTQYF,TGTGCCAGCAGCTTCAGGGCGGGGGGGAGCGGGACCCAGTACTTC
many,TRBD2,TRBV5-1,14,TRBJ2-7,CASSQSTSVHEQYF,TGCGCCAGCAGCCAAAGTACTAGCGTCCACGAGCAGTACTTC
many,TRBD1,TRBV12-3/TRBV12-4,16,TRBJ1-2,CASSFSPGQGAGGYTF,TGTGCCAGCAGTTTCTCCCCGGGACAGGGGGCTGGTGGCTACACCTTC
many,TRBD2,TRBV20-1,18,TRBJ2-1,CSARPLPLTSASYNEQFF,TGCAGTGCTAGGCCCCTTCCTCTGACTAGCGCCTCCTACAATGAGCAGTTCTTC
many,TRBD1,TRBV28,17,TRBJ1-4,CASSLPGQGAVNEKLFF,TGTGCCAGCAGTTTACCGGGACAGGGTGCGGTTAATGAAAAACTGTTTTTT
many,TRBD2,TRBV3-1,13,TRBJ2-3,CASSHGGKYTQYF,TGTGCCAGCAGCCACGGGGGGAAATATACGCAGTATTTT
.,.,TRBV30,11,TRBJ2-5,CAWSVPGHLNF,TGTGCCTGGAGTGTACCCGGTCACCTTAACTTC
many,.,TRBV5-1,15,TRBJ1-3,CASSLRDGERDTIYF,TGCGCCAGCAGCTTGAGGGACGGTGAACGGGACACCATATATTTT
many,.,TRBV12-3/TRBV12-4,11,TRBJ2-7,CASSFAHEQYF,TGTGCCAGCAGTTTTGCCCACGAGCAGTACTTC
many,.,TRBV24-1,16,TRBJ2-1,CATSDLEAGTNNEQFF,TGTGCCACCAGTGATTTGGAGGCGGGAACGAACAATGAGCAGTTCTTC
few,.,TRBV6-2/TRBV6-3,13,TRBJ2-3,CASSSQNTDTQYF,TGTGCCAGCAGTTCCCAAAACACAGATACGCAGTATTTT
many,.,TRBV12-3/TRBV12-4,13,TRBJ1-5,CASAIAGNQPQHF,TGTGCCTCCGCAATTGCGGGCAATCAGCCCCAGCATTTT
many,.,TRBV27,14,TRBJ1-2,CASSPQGQYYGYTF,TGTGCCAGCAGTCCCCAAGGACAGTACTATGGCTACACCTTC
many,.,TRBV7-8,17,TRBJ2-4,CASSYRPQGLAKNIQYF,TGTGCCAGCAGCTACCGGCCCCAGGGGCTTGCCAAAAACATTCAGTACTTC
many,.,TRBV5-1,16,TRBJ2-5,CASSLGGDSSLETQYF,TGCGCCAGCAGCTTGGGGGGGGACTCGAGCTTAGAGACCCAGTACTTC
few,TRBD2,TRBV20-1,19,TRBJ2-1,CSAPGTSGVTSPSYNEQFF,TGCAGTGCCCCCGGGACTAGCGGAGTAACCAGCCCCTCCTACAATGAGCAGTTCTTC
few,.,TRBV20-1,16,TRBJ2-3,CSASQIRGPGRDTQYF,TGCAGTGCTAGTCAGATCCGGGGCCCGGGGCGTGATACGCAGTATTTT
.,TRBD1,TRBV28,13,TRBJ1-2,CASSSGQGHGYTF,TGTGCCAGCAGTTCAGGACAGGGCCATGGCTACACCTTC
many,TRBD1,TRBV29-1,12,TRBJ2-2,CSLQGVTGELFF,TGCAGCCTCCAGGGGGTCACCGGGGAGCTGTTTTTT
many,.,TRBV20-1,13,TRBJ2-2,CSARDRGPGELFF,TGCAGTGCTAGAGATCGGGGGCCAGGGGAGCTGTTTTTT